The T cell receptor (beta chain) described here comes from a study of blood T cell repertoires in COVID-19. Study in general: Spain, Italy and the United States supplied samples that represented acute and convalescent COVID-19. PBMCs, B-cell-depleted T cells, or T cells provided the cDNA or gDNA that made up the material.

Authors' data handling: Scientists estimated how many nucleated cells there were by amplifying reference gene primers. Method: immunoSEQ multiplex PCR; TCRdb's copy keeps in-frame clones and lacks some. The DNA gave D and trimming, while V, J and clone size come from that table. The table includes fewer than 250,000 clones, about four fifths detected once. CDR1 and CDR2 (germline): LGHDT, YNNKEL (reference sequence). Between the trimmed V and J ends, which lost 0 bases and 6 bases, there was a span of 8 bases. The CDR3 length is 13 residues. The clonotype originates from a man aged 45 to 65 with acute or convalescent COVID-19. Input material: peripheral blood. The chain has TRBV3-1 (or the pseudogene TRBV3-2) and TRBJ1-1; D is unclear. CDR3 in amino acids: CASSQESVAEAFF. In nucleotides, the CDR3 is TGTGCCAGCAGCCAAGAAAGCGTGGCTGAAGCTTTCTTT.